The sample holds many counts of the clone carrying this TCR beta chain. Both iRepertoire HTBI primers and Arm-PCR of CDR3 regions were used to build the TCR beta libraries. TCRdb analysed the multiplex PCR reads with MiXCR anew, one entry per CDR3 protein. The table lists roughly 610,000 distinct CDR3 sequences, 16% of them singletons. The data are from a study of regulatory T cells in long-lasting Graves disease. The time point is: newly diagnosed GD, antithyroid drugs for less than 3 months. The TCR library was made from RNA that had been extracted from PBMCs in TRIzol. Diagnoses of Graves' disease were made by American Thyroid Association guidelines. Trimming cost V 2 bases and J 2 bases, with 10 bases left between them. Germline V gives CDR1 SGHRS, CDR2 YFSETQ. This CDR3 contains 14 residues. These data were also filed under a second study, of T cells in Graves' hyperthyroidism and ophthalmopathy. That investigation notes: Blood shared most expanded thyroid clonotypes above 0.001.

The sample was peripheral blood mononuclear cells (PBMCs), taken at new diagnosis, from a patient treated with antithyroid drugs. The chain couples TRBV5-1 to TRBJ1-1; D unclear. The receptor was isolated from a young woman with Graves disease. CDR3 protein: CASSFFAGNTEAFF. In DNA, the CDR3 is TGCGCCAGCAGCTTTTTTGCGGGAAACACTGAAGCTTTCTTT. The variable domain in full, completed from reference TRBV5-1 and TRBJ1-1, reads KAGVTQTPRYLIKTRGQQVTLSCSPISGHRSVSWYQQTPGQGLQFLFEYFSETQRNKGNFPGRFSGRQFSNSRSEMNVSTLELGDSALYLCASSFFAGNTEAFFGQGTRLTVV.